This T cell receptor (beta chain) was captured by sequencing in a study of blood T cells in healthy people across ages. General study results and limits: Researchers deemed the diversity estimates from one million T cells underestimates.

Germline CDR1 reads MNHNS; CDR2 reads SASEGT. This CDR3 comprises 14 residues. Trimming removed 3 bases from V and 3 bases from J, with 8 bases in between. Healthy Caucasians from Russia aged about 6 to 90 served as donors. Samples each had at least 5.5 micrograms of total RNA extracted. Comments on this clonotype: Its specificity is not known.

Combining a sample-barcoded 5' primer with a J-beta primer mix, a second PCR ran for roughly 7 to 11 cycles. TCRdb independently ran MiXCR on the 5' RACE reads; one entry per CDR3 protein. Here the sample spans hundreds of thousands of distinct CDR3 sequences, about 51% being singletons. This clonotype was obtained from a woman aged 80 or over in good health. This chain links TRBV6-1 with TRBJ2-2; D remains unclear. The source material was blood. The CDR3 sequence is CASSEDVYTGELFF. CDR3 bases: TGTGCCAGCAGTGAGGACGTCTACACCGGGGAGCTGTTTTTT.